The 28 T cell receptor beta chains in this list originate from one sample, sequenced in a study of cytomegalovirus exposure and HLA in healthy donors (TCRdb year 2017). Libraries came from the immunoSEQ multiplex PCR assay. For the multiplex PCR, a mixture combining 60 forward primers for TCR Vbeta segments and 13 reverse primers for TCR Jbeta segments was used. Not all clones reach the TCRdb copy of this immuneACCESS table, which keeps in-frame sequences only. Checked studies attribute under half of the gap to unresolved V genes and leave the rest unexplained. Within this sample are about 160,000 clones, with roughly 84% of them counted one time only. The ten largest clones capture 1.2% of the sample. The sample consisted of PBMCs. These receptors were obtained from a boy younger than 10 in good health and CMV-seronegative.

The chain combines TRBV19 with TRBJ2-1; D remains ambiguous. This CDR3 spans 13 amino acids. V lost 1 base to trimming and J lost 5 bases, with 6 bases between them. Germline V gene sequence: CDR1 LNHDA, CDR2 SQIVND (reference sequence). CDR3 coding DNA: TGTGCCAGTAGTATAGTCCCGGACAATGAGCAGTTCTTC. Protein sequence: CASSIVPDNEQFF. The full variable domain, with the rest looked up from reference TRBV19 and TRBJ2-1, is DGGITQSPKYLFRKEGQNVTLSCEQNLNHDAMYWYRQDPGQGLRLIYYSQIVNDFQKGDIAEGYSVSREKKESFPLTVTSAQKNPTAFYLCASSIVPDNEQFFGPGTRLTVL.

This chain uses TRBV25-1 with TRBJ1-1; no reliable D call. CDR3 size: 11 residues. CDR1 and CDR2 (germline): MGHDK, SYGVNS. The V end was cut by 8 bases, the J end by 3 bases, with 7 bases between. This CDR3 is CASGLDTEAFF. CDR3 DNA: TGTGCCAGCGGCCTTGACACTGAAGCTTTCTTT.

Details on this clone: This sample also contains other DNA sequences that code for the same CDR3. The V call is TRBV5-1, the J call TRBJ2-7, with TRBD2 matching 11 bases. This CDR3 region has 15 residues. Trimming cost V 3 bases and J 1 base; bases outside gene matches: 3. The germline V gene encodes CDR1 SGHRS and CDR2 YFSETQ. The CDR3, as DNA: TGCGCCAGCAGCTACGGGACTAGCGGATCCTACGAGCAGTACTTC. Protein product: CASSYGTSGSYEQYF.

The rearrangement joins TRBV7-2 to TRBJ2-1, with 12 positions matching TRBD2. The CDR3 covers 16 residues. With V trimmed by 4 bases and J by 3 bases, 4 bases remained unmatched. The germline V gene has CDR1 SGHTA and CDR2 FQGNSA. CDR3 residues: CASSSGLAGHYNEQFF. In nucleotides, the CDR3 is TGTGCCAGCAGCTCCGGACTAGCGGGACACTACAATGAGCAGTTCTTC. The full variable domain, rest sourced from reference TRBV7-2 and TRBJ2-1, is GAGVSQSPSNKVTEKGKDVELRCDPISGHTALYWYRQSLGQGLEFLIYFQGNSAPDKSGLPSDRFSAERTGGSVSTLTIQRTQQEDSAVYLCASSSGLAGHYNEQFFGPGTRLTVL.

The rearrangement uses TRBV4-2 and TRBJ1-1; no clear D. Trimming took 4 bases from V and 1 from J, leaving 4 bases between them. CDR1 and CDR2 (germline): LGHNA, YNFKEQ. The CDR3 sequence is 12 residues long. In nucleotides, the CDR3 is TGTGCCAGCAGCCGCGGGAACACTGAAGCTTTCTTT. Its protein is CASSRGNTEAFF.

The chain joins TRBV6-5 to TRBJ1-2; no clear D gene. V shed 5 bases and J shed 0 bases, with 7 bases lying between them. Per the germline V gene, CDR1 is MNHEY and CDR2 is SVGAGI. The CDR3 is 13 amino acids. Here the CDR3 DNA reads TGTGCCAGCAGTGCCGGGGCTAACTATGGCTACACCTTC. This sequence encodes CASSAGANYGYTF.

This CDR3 is CASSMRGGPTDTQYF. The CDR3 DNA is TGTGCCAGTAGTATGAGGGGGGGGCCGACAGATACGCAGTATTTT. This rearrangement joins TRBV19 to TRBJ2-3; TRBD2 is a possible D gene (7 bases). Per the germline V gene, CDR1 is LNHDA and CDR2 is SQIVND (reference sequence). CDR3 length: 15 residues. Trimming cost V 3 bases and J 3 bases, with 13 bases left between them.

This chain uses TRBV5-6 with TRBJ2-7, with 7 nucleotides matching TRBD2. With V trimmed by 4 bases and J by 1 base, 8 bases remained unmatched. The CDR3 contains 15 residues. Germline loops: CDR1 SGHDT, CDR2 YYEEEE. The CDR3 loop is CASSGLAGSSYEQYV. Here the CDR3 DNA reads TGTGCCAGCAGCGGATTAGCGGGCTCTTCCTACGAGCAGTACGTC.

The rearrangement joins TRBV13 to TRBJ1-1; TRBD1 matches at 11 bases. With V trimmed by 5 bases and J by 1 base, 15 bases remained unmatched. The CDR3 length is 19 residues. Germline V gene sequence: CDR1 PRHDT, CDR2 FYEKMQ (reference sequence). This chain's CDR3 is CASSTQGRRTGGSNTEAFF. In nucleotides, the CDR3 is TGTGCCAGCAGCACACAAGGGCGTAGGACAGGGGGCTCGAACACTGAAGCTTTCTTT.

The chain employs TRBV19 and TRBJ2-7, with D maybe TRBD1 (6 bases). Germline V gene sequence: CDR1 LNHDA, CDR2 SQIVND (reference sequence). The germline V and J ends were trimmed by 4 bases and 5 bases, with 15 bases remaining between them. The CDR3 is made up of 14 amino acids. CDR3 residues: CASSKSRGSNEQYF. CDR3 coding DNA: TGTGCCAGTAGTAAGTCCAGGGGCAGCAACGAGCAGTACTTC.

J is TRBJ2-5 and V is TRBV19, with 9 bases matching TRBD1. The CDR3 has 15 amino acids. Germline CDR1 LNHDA, CDR2 SQIVND (reference sequence). Trimming cost V 4 bases and J 5 bases; bases outside gene matches: 8. CDR3 residues: CASSTGTGLGETQYF. CDR3 DNA sequence: TGTGCCAGTAGTACCGGGACAGGGCTAGGCGAGACCCAGTACTTC.

The rearrangement links TRBV2 to TRBJ2-5; 14 bases are a match to TRBD2. In germline, CDR1 is SNHLY, CDR2 FYNNEI. The CDR3 loop spans 13 amino acids. Losses at the gene ends were 9 bases for V and 5 bases for J; bases not matched to a gene: 2. CDR3 loop: CARRLAGGETQYF. In DNA form, the CDR3 reads TGTGCCAGAAGACTAGCGGGAGGGGAGACCCAGTACTTC.

On this clone: At one boundary the junction diverges from the germline segment, which might be a read error. V is TRBV10-3 and J is TRBJ1-2; 8 positions agree with TRBD1. The length of the CDR3 is 13 residues. From germline, CDR1 is ENHRY and CDR2 SYGVKD. CDR3 loop: CVISKDREYGYTF. The CDR3 DNA sequence: TGTGTCATCAGTAAGGACAGGGAGTATGGCTACACCTTC.

In this sample, this clone turned up a few times. V and J are TRBV10-3 and TRBJ2-7; 7 bases are shared with TRBD1. The CDR3 sequence is 15 residues long. CDR1 and CDR2 (germline): ENHRY, SYGVKD. V was clipped by 6 bases and J by 3 bases; unmatched bases: 11. The CDR3 loop reads CAISRGRQGDYEQYV. For the CDR3, the DNA is TGTGCCATCAGCCGGGGAAGACAGGGCGACTACGAGCAGTACGTC.

This rearrangement joins TRBV30 to TRBJ1-1; D might be TRBD1 (6 bases). CDR1 and CDR2 (germline): GTSNPN, SVGIG (reference sequence). Trimming took off 6 bases at V and 3 bases at J, with 11 bases between the two ends. The CDR3 totals 12 residues. CDR3 nucleotide sequence: TGTGCCTGTACAGGGATCTACACTGAAGCTTTCTTT. Encoded protein: CACTGIYTEAFF.

This clone occurred once. V gene TRBV14 combines with J gene TRBJ1-4; 11 bases agree with TRBD1. The CDR3 has 15 residues. Per the germline V gene, CDR1 is SGHDN and CDR2 is FVKESK. With V trimmed by 4 bases and J by 5 bases, 3 bases remained unmatched. The CDR3 bases are TGTGCCAGCAGCCGCCGGACAGGGGGCAATGAAAAACTGTTTTTT. It is translated as CASSRRTGGNEKLFF.

This chain joins TRBV13 and TRBJ1-1; D gene uncertain. V shed 6 bases and J shed 0 bases, with 8 bases lying between them. CDR3 size: 13 residues. The V gene's germline CDR1 is PRHDT and CDR2 FYEKMQ (reference sequence). The chain's CDR3 is CASSPIMNTEAFF. CDR3 in DNA: TGTGCCAGCAGTCCAATCATGAACACTGAAGCTTTCTTT. The entire variable domain, with the rest obtained from reference TRBV13 and TRBJ1-1, is as follows: AAGVIQSPRHLIKEKRETATLKCYPIPRHDTVYWYQQGPGQDPQFLISFYEKMQSDKGSIPDRFSAQQFSDYHSELNMSSLELGDSALYFCASSPIMNTEAFFGQGTRLTVV.

This chain uses TRBV6-1 with TRBJ1-3; no clear D. This CDR3 contains 15 residues. Per germline, CDR1 MNHNS and CDR2 SASEGT. The ends were cut back, 2 bases at V and 0 bases at J, with 8 bases in the middle. The CDR3 is CASSEIGFSGNTIYF. The CDR3 DNA sequence: TGTGCCAGCAGTGAAATTGGCTTCTCTGGAAACACCATATATTTT.

The rearrangement joins TRBV11-2 to TRBJ1-1; perhaps TRBD1 as D (5 bases). Germline CDR1 is SGHAT and CDR2 is FQNNGV. This CDR3 spans 14 amino acids. V lost 5 bases and J lost 1, with 11 bases in between. In nucleotides, the CDR3 is TGTGCCAGCAGCCGGGGACTCCAGAACACTGAAGCTTTCTTT. It specifies CASSRGLQNTEAFF. The full variable domain, completed using reference TRBV11-2 and TRBJ1-1, is EAGVAQSPRYKIIEKRQSVAFWCNPISGHATLYWYQQILGQGPKLLIQFQNNGVVDDSQLPKDRFSAERLKGVDSTLKIQPAKLEDSAVYLCASSRGLQNTEAFFGQGTRLTVV.

The gene calls are TRBV19 and TRBJ2-1; tentatively, D is TRBD2 (6 bases). There are 15 residues in the CDR3. Germline assignment: CDR1 LNHDA and CDR2 SQIVND (reference sequence). Between the trimmed V and J ends, which lost 5 bases and 0 bases, there was a span of 11 bases. The CDR3 region is CASSGSTSSYNEQFF. The CDR3 bases are TGTGCCAGTAGTGGCTCGACTAGCTCCTACAATGAGCAGTTCTTC. Variable domain in full (rest from reference TRBV19 and TRBJ2-1): DGGITQSPKYLFRKEGQNVTLSCEQNLNHDAMYWYRQDPGQGLRLIYYSQIVNDFQKGDIAEGYSVSREKKESFPLTVTSAQKNPTAFYLCASSGSTSSYNEQFFGPGTRLTVL.

The gene calls are TRBV7-2 and TRBJ1-6, with unresolved D. The germline V gene encodes CDR1 SGHTA and CDR2 FQGNSA. The CDR3 totals 16 residues. Trimming stripped 7 bases from V and 9 bases from J, with 22 bases between. The CDR3 region has the DNA TGTGCCAGCACCTCGGTGGTCGCCTTCGGCGGTTCACCCCTCCACTTT. It yields the protein CASTSVVAFGGSPLHF.

This chain uses TRBV27 with TRBJ2-7; 14 bases map to TRBD2. The germline V gene encodes CDR1 MNHEY and CDR2 SMNVEV (reference sequence). Unmatched junction bases numbered 3, after V lost 2 bases and J lost 9 bases. The CDR3 is 14 residues long. The CDR3 loop reads CASSLGTSGSGQYF. CDR3 nucleotides: TGTGCCAGCAGTTTAGGGACTAGCGGGAGCGGGCAGTACTTC.

This clone was seen a single time. The chain is built from TRBV5-6 and TRBJ1-5; D remains ambiguous. Germline CDR1 and CDR2: SGHDT and YYEEEE. Trimming took 2 bases from V and 4 from J, leaving 7 bases between them. The CDR3 spans 13 residues. This chain's CDR3 is CASSLTGNQPQHF. CDR3 nucleotides: TGTGCCAGCAGCTTAACGGGGAATCAGCCCCAGCATTTT.

The V call is TRBV11-1, the J call TRBJ2-3; maybe TRBD2 (5 bases). Germline V gene data show CDR1 as SGHAT and CDR2 as FQDESV (reference sequence). Trimming took off 3 bases at V and 3 bases at J, with 22 bases between the two ends. The CDR3 runs 18 residues. CDR3 loop: CASSLWDISGFATDTQYF. CDR3 DNA sequence: TGTGCCAGCAGCTTGTGGGATATAAGCGGTTTCGCGACAGATACGCAGTATTTT.

The chain employs TRBV14 and TRBJ1-2, with TRBD1 identical over 7 bases. The CDR3 is 14 residues long. The germline V gene encodes CDR1 SGHDN and CDR2 FVKESK. Trimming removed 1 base from V and 6 bases from J; junction bases left unmatched: 5. CDR3 sequence reads: CASSQVGGGHGYTF. The DNA for the CDR3 is TGTGCCAGCAGCCAAGTAGGGGGCGGTCATGGCTACACCTTC.

This rearrangement joins TRBV4-1 to TRBJ2-3, with 11 nucleotides matching TRBD2. V shed 2 bases and J 7 bases; nucleotides not matched to a gene: 11. Germline loops: CDR1 MGHRA, CDR2 YSYEKL. The CDR3 spans 17 residues. This CDR3 reads CASSQPDTSGSGNTQYF. CDR3 coding DNA: TGCGCCAGCAGCCAACCTGATACTAGCGGGAGTGGGAATACGCAGTATTTT.

CDR3 sequence: CASSLYLSGEQFF. CDR3 DNA sequence: TGTGCCAGCAGCTTATACTTATCCGGTGAGCAGTTCTTC. The chain links TRBV7-8 to TRBJ2-1, with no clear D. The CDR3 consists of 13 residues. Per germline, CDR1 SGHVS and CDR2 FQNEAQ. V was pared by 2 bases and J by 9 bases, with 11 bases between.

This chain uses TRBV2 with TRBJ1-2; D is perhaps TRBD1 (6 bases). CDR3 length: 14 residues. Per the germline V gene, CDR1 is SNHLY and CDR2 is FYNNEI. V was clipped by 1 base and J by 5 bases, with 11 bases between them. CDR3 sequence (DNA): TGTGCCAGCAGTGAAGGGGTAGGGGGTTATGGCTACACCTTC. Amino acids: CASSEGVGGYGYTF.